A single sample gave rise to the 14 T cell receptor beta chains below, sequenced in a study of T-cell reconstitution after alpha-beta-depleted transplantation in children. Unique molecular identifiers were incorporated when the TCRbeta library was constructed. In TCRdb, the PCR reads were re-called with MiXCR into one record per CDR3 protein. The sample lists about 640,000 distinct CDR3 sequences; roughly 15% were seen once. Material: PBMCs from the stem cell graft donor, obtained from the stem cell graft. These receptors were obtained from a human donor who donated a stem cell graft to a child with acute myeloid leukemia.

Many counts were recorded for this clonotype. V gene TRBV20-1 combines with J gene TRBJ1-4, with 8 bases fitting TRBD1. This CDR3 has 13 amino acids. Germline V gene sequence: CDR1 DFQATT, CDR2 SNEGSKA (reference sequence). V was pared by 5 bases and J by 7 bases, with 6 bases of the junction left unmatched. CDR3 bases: TGCAGTGCTTCACAGGGGGGTACTGAAAAACTGTTTTTT. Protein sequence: CSASQGGTEKLFF.

The CDR3 DNA reads as TGCGCCAGCAGTTGGGGGGCCAGGGGAGAGACCCAGTACTTC. It yields the protein CASSWGARGETQYF. The V gene is TRBV10-2, the J gene TRBJ2-5, with D perhaps matching TRBD1 or TRBD2 (6 bases each). The germline V gene encodes CDR1 WSHSY and CDR2 SAAADI. CDR3 size: 14 residues. Trimming left V 5 bases short and J 4 bases short, with 14 bases between.

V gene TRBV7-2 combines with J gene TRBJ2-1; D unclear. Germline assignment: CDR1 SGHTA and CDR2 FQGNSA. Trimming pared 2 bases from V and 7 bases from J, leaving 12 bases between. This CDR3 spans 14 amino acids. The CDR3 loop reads CASSLSPSRNEQFF. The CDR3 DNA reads TGTGCCAGCAGCTTATCACCCTCTCGAAATGAGCAGTTCTTC.

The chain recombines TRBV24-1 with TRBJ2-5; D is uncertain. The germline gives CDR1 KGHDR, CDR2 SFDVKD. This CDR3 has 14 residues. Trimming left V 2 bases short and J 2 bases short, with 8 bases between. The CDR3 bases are TGTGCCACCAGTGATTGGTCTAGGCAAGAGACCCAGTACTTC. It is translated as CATSDWSRQETQYF.

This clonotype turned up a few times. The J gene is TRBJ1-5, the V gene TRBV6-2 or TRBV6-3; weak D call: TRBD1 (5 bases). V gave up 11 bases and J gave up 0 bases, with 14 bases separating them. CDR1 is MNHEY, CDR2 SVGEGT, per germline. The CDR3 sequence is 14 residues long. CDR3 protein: CASRGPYSNQPQHF. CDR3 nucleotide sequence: TGTGCCTCGAGGGGACCTTATAGCAATCAGCCCCAGCATTTT.

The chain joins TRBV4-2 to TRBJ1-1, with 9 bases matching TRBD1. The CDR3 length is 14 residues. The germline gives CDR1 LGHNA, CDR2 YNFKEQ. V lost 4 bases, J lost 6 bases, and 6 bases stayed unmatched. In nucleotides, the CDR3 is TGTGCCAGCAGCCCCACAGGGGGCGAGCCTGAAGCTTTCTTT. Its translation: CASSPTGGEPEAFF.

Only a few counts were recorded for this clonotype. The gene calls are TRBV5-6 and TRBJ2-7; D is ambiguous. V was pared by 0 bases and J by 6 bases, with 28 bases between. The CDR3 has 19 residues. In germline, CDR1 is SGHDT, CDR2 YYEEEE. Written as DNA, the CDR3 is TGTGCCAGCAGCTTGGCGGTAATTAGGGAAAAACCATCCTACGGCGAGCAGTACTTC. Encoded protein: CASSLAVIREKPSYGEQYF. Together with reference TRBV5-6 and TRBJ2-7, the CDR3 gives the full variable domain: DAGVTQSPTHLIKTRGQQVTLRCSPKSGHDTVSWYQQALGQGPQFIFQYYEEEERQRGNFPDRFSGHQFPNYSSELNVNALLLGDSALYLCASSLAVIREKPSYGEQYFGPGTRLTVT.

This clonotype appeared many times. In DNA form, the CDR3 reads TGTGCCACCAGTGATCCACCCCGACCGGACAGGGGGAGTCAGCCCCAGCATTTT. Translation: CATSDPPRPDRGSQPQHF. The J gene is TRBJ1-5, the V gene TRBV24-1; TRBD1 matches 10 bases. V gave up 3 bases and J gave up 6 bases; unmatched junction bases: 13. This CDR3 is 18 amino acids long. Germline assignment: CDR1 KGHDR and CDR2 SFDVKD.

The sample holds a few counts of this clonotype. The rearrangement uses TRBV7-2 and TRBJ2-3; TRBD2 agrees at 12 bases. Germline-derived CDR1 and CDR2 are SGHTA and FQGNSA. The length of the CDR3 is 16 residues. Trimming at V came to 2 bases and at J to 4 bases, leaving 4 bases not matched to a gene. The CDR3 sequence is CASSLPLAGGPDTQYF. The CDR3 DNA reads TGTGCCAGCAGCTTACCCCTAGCGGGGGGGCCAGATACGCAGTATTTT.

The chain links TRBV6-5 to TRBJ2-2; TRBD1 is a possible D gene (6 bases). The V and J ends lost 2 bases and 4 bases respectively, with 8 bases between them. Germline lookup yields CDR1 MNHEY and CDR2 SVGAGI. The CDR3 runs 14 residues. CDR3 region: CASSYGGSTGELFF. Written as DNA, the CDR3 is TGTGCCAGCAGTTACGGGGGCAGCACCGGGGAGCTGTTTTTT.

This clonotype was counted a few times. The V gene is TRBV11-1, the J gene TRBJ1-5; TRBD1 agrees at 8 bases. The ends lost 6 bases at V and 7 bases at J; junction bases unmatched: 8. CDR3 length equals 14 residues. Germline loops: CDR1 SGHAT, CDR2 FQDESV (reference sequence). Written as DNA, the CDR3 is TGTGCCAGCAGTCCACGACAGGGGATGCAGCCCCAGCATTTT. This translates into CASSPRQGMQPQHF.

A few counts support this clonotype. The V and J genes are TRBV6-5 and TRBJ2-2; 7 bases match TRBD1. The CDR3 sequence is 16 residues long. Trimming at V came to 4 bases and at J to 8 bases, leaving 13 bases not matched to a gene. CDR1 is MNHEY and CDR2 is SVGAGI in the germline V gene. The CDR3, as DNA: TGTGCCAGCAGTTCCCTCGGGACAGTTCGGACTGGGGAGCTGTTTTTT. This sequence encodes CASSSLGTVRTGELFF.

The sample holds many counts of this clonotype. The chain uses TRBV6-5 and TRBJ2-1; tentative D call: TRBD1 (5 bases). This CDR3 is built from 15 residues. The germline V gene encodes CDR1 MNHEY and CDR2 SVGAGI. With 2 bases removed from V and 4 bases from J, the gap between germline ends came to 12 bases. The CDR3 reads CASSYPDSPYNEQFF. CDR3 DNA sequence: TGTGCCAGCAGTTACCCCGACAGCCCGTACAATGAGCAGTTCTTC.

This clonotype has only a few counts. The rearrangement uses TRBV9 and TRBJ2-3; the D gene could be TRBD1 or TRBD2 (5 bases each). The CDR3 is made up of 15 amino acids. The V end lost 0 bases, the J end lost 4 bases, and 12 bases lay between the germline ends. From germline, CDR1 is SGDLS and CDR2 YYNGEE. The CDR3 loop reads CASSVGVGDPDTQYF. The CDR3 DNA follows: TGTGCCAGCAGCGTAGGGGTGGGGGATCCAGATACGCAGTATTTT.